A single sample gave rise to the 18 T cell receptor beta chains below, sequenced in a study of blood T cell repertoires in COVID-19. Sequenced by immunoSEQ multiplex PCR; TCRdb stores in-frame clones only, minus some. This table has 150,000 to 200,000 clones, 81% appearing once. Sample: peripheral blood. Every receptor here comes from a human donor in a cohort sampled during active COVID-19.

The V call is TRBV6-2 or TRBV6-3, the J call TRBJ1-6, with 7 bases lining up with TRBD1. Germline CDR1 MNHEY, CDR2 SVGEGT. CDR3 size: 15 residues. V lost 2 bases and J lost 14; bases outside the gene matches: 12. The CDR3 sequence is CASSYPVQGGLTLHF. CDR3 coding DNA: TGTGCCAGCAGTTACCCCGTGCAGGGGGGCCTCACCCTCCACTTT.

This chain joins TRBV5-6 and TRBJ1-2; 9 nucleotides align to TRBD1. J lost 0 bases, V lost 2 bases, and 5 bases had no gene match. CDR3 length: 16 residues. CDR1 and CDR2 from the germline V gene are SGHDT and YYEEEE. The CDR3 DNA reads as TGTGCCAGCAGCTTAAGTTGGACAGGGGCTAACTATGGCTACACCTTC. This encodes CASSLSWTGANYGYTF. Full variable domain (remainder filled in from reference TRBV5-6 and TRBJ1-2): DAGVTQSPTHLIKTRGQQVTLRCSPKSGHDTVSWYQQALGQGPQFIFQYYEEEERQRGNFPDRFSGHQFPNYSSELNVNALLLGDSALYLCASSLSWTGANYGYTFGSGTRLTVV.

The V and J genes are TRBV19 and TRBJ1-1; a weak D match, TRBD1 (5 bases). Germline CDR1 and CDR2: LNHDA and SQIVND (reference sequence). Trimming took 1 base from V and 0 from J, leaving 9 bases between them. CDR3 length: 15 residues. The CDR3 loop reads CASSIGGRVNTEAFF. DNA of the CDR3: TGTGCCAGTAGTATAGGGGGCAGAGTGAACACTGAAGCTTTCTTT.

V and J are TRBV6-5 and TRBJ2-1, with D possibly TRBD1 on 5 matching bases. V lost 6 bases and J lost 6, with 9 bases in between. The germline gives CDR1 MNHEY, CDR2 SVGAGI. This CDR3 region has 12 residues. The CDR3 here is CASSLGLNEQFF. CDR3 DNA sequence: TGTGCCAGCAGCCTGGGGCTCAATGAGCAGTTCTTC.

This clone was detected a few times. J is TRBJ2-3 and V is TRBV6-4; 7 bases map to TRBD1. CDR1 and CDR2 from the germline V gene are MRHNA and SNTAGT. V gave up 3 bases and J gave up 2 bases; unmatched junction bases: 2. This CDR3 spans 14 amino acids. The CDR3 DNA is TGTGCCAGCAGTGAGAAGGGGGCCACAGATACGCAGTATTTT. This sequence encodes CASSEKGATDTQYF.

The V and J genes are TRBV7-8 and TRBJ2-2; TRBD1 matches 9 bases. The CDR3 contains 15 residues. Per germline, CDR1 SGHVS and CDR2 FQNEAQ. J gave up 4 bases and V 4 bases, and 4 bases lay outside the gene matches. Written as DNA, the CDR3 is TGTGCCAGCAGCTCTCCGGGACAGGGCACCGGGGAGCTGTTTTTT. It encodes CASSSPGQGTGELFF.

This clone was recorded a few times. The chain links TRBV12-1 to TRBJ2-7; the table's D gene call, TRBD2, was not cross checked with the DNA. TRBV12-1 is a known pseudogene. This CDR3 spans 17 amino acids. CDR3 coding DNA: TGTGCCAGCAGCTTACCGGGACTAGCGGCCGTCTCCTACGAGCAGTACTTC. Translation gives CASSLPGLAAVSYEQYF.

The rearrangement joins TRBV30 to TRBJ1-6; D uncertain. CDR3 length: 14 residues. Germline assignment: CDR1 GTSNPN and CDR2 SVGIG (reference sequence). Trimming removed 5 bases from V and 7 bases from J, with 15 bases in between. In DNA form, the CDR3 reads TGTGCCTGGTCAATCGAAATGAGGAATTCACCCCTCCACTTT. This gives the protein CAWSIEMRNSPLHF.

The CDR3 DNA is TGCAGCGCGCCGGGACAGGGTAGAGGGTACACTGAAGCTTTCTTT. Translating it yields CSAPGQGRGYTEAFF. The genes are TRBV29-1 and TRBJ1-1; 9 nucleotides align to TRBD1. CDR3 length equals 15 residues. Trimming removed 7 bases from V and 3 bases from J; junction bases left unmatched: 12. Germline-derived CDR1 and CDR2 are SQVTM and ANQGSEA.

This clone was detected once. The V call is TRBV29-1, the J call TRBJ1-2; 9 bases align to TRBD1. V lost 7 bases, J lost 7 bases, and 4 bases stayed unmatched. The germline V gene encodes CDR1 SQVTM and CDR2 ANQGSEA. There are 11 residues in the CDR3. CDR3 in DNA: TGCAGCGCCCGGACAGGGGCTGGCTACACCTTC. As protein: CSARTGAGYTF.

This chain joins TRBV6-2 or TRBV6-3 and TRBJ1-5, with D tentatively TRBD1 (5 bases). Germline V gene lookup returns CDR1 MNHEY and CDR2 SVGEGT. V was shortened by 5 bases and J by 3 bases, with 14 bases between the two germline ends. The CDR3 loop spans 15 amino acids. The CDR3 nucleotides are TGTGCCAGCAGTGGCCGGACGGGGGTCAATCAGCCCCAGCATTTT. Translation: CASSGRTGVNQPQHF.

CDR3 in amino acids: CASSELQVADTEAFF. In nucleotides, the CDR3 is TGCGCCAGCAGTGAGCTCCAGGTCGCAGACACTGAAGCTTTCTTT. This chain uses TRBV10-2 with TRBJ1-1; D is ambiguous. V shed 2 bases and J shed 3 bases, with 13 bases lying between them. The CDR3 loop spans 15 amino acids. CDR1 and CDR2 from the germline V gene are WSHSY and SAAADI.

This rearrangement joins TRBV5-4 to TRBJ2-7, with 13 nucleotides matching TRBD2. V was pared by 4 bases and J by 1 base, with 5 bases of the junction left unmatched. Germline V CDR1 and CDR2: SGHNT, YYREEE (reference sequence). CDR3 size: 16 residues. The chain's CDR3 is CASSPGTSGISYEQYF. The CDR3, as DNA: TGTGCCAGCAGCCCGGGGACTAGCGGGATTTCCTACGAGCAGTACTTC.

The chain has TRBV5-1 and TRBJ1-1; D ambiguous. V was trimmed by 6 bases and J by 0 bases, leaving 15 bases between them. The CDR3 extends over 15 amino acids. The germline gives CDR1 SGHRS, CDR2 YFSETQ. The CDR3 bases are TGCGCCAGCAACCCAAGAGCGGGCTTGAACACTGAAGCTTTCTTT. It translates to CASNPRAGLNTEAFF.

The V call is TRBV19, the J call TRBJ1-2, with no clear D. V lost 5 bases and J 2 bases, leaving 12 bases between the germline ends. Germline V gene sequence: CDR1 LNHDA, CDR2 SQIVND (reference sequence). CDR3 size: 14 residues. DNA for the CDR3: TGTGCCAGTAGTCCATTTGGGGAGAACTATGGCTACACCTTC. As protein: CASSPFGENYGYTF.

The rearrangement uses TRBV7-2 and TRBJ1-1; D might be TRBD1 (6 bases). This CDR3 comprises 15 residues. The germline V and J ends were trimmed by 0 bases and 1 base, with 9 bases remaining between them. Germline CDR1 and CDR2: SGHTA and FQGNSA. The CDR3 here is CASSLAGARNTEAFF. In DNA form, the CDR3 reads TGTGCCAGCAGCTTAGCGGGGGCTCGGAACACTGAAGCTTTCTTT.

In this sample, this clone turned up once. The rearrangement joins TRBV11-2 to TRBJ2-1, with a possible D match to TRBD1 (6 bases). Per germline, CDR1 SGHAT and CDR2 FQNNGV. Deletions cut 4 bases from V and 6 bases from J, with 16 bases between. The CDR3 totals 15 residues. CDR3 protein: CASSSHGTTVNEQFF. DNA for the CDR3: TGTGCCAGCAGCTCCCACGGGACAACGGTCAATGAGCAGTTCTTC.

As DNA, the CDR3 is TGTGCCAGCAGACCGGGACAGCGGAGGAGCACTGAAGCTTTCTTT. Its protein is CASRPGQRRSTEAFF. The V call is TRBV5-6, the J call TRBJ1-1; 7 bases line up with TRBD1. V trimming: 5 bases; J trimming: 4 bases; junction bases outside the gene matches: 11. This CDR3 is 15 amino acids long. Germline-derived CDR1 and CDR2 are SGHDT and YYEEEE. The full variable domain, its missing parts supplied by reference TRBV5-6 and TRBJ1-1, is DAGVTQSPTHLIKTRGQQVTLRCSPKSGHDTVSWYQQALGQGPQFIFQYYEEEERQRGNFPDRFSGHQFPNYSSELNVNALLLGDSALYLCASRPGQRRSTEAFFGQGTRLTVV.